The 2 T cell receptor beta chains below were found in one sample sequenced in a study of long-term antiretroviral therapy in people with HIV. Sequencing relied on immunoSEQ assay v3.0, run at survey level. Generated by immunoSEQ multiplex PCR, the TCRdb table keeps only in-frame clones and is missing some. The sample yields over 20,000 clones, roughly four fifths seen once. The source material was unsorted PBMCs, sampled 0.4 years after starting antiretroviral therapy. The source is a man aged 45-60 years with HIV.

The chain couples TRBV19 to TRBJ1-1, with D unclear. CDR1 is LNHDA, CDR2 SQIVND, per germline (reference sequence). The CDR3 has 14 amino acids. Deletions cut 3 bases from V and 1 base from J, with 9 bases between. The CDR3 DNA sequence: TGTGCCAGTAGTATGATCCCTGGGAACACTGAAGCTTTCTTT. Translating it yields CASSMIPGNTEAFF.

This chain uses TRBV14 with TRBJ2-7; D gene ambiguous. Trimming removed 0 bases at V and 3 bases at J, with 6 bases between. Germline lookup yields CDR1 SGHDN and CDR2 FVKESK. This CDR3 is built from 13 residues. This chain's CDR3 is CASSQENSYEQYF. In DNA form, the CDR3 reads TGTGCCAGCAGCCAAGAAAACAGCTACGAGCAGTACTTC.